The 3 T cell receptor beta chains below come from one sample, sequenced in a study of blood T cells in healthy people across ages. For the second PCR, which ran for about 7 to 11 cycles, a sample-barcoded 5' primer and a J-beta primer mix were used. TCRdb ran MiXCR on the 5' RACE reads and lists one entry per CDR3 protein. The data contain more than 900,000 distinct CDR3 sequences, just under 30% of them singletons. These data were also reused for a study on T cells of mothers and their children.

Sequencing input: blood. Every receptor here comes from a woman between 40 and 55 years old in good health.

This clonotype was seen at least ten times. An end of the junction differs from the germline gene, which may be a read error. This rearrangement joins TRBV7-2 to TRBJ2-7, with D tentatively TRBD1 or TRBD2 (5 bases each). The CDR3 has 12 residues. Germline loops: CDR1 SGHTA, CDR2 FQGNSA. CDR3 in DNA: TGCGCCAGCAGCCCCCTCGGGGCGGAGCAGTACTTC. It is translated as CASSPLGAEQYF.

This clonotype was counted ten times or more. J is TRBJ2-1 and V is TRBV20-1; D gene uncertain. Trimming removed 1 base at V and 6 bases at J, with 16 bases between. Germline lookup yields CDR1 DFQATT and CDR2 SNEGSKA (reference sequence). The CDR3 covers 15 residues. The CDR3 nucleotides are TGCAGTGCTAGAGTAGGCCTAGGAGTGCGCAATGAGCAGTTCTTC. Translation gives CSARVGLGVRNEQFF.

A remark on this clonotype: It is likely a read error, because the conserved phenylalanine at the end of the CDR3 is missing. This sequence joins TRBV20-1 and TRBJ2-6; D uncertain. Germline CDR1 reads DFQATT; CDR2 reads SNEGSKA (reference sequence). The CDR3 is 14 residues long. Trimming shortened V by 2 bases and J by 1 base, and 6 bases separated the two germline ends. DNA for the CDR3: TGCAGTGCTAGAAAGAGTTCTGGGGCCAACGTCCTGACTCTC. It translates to CSARKSSGANVLTL.